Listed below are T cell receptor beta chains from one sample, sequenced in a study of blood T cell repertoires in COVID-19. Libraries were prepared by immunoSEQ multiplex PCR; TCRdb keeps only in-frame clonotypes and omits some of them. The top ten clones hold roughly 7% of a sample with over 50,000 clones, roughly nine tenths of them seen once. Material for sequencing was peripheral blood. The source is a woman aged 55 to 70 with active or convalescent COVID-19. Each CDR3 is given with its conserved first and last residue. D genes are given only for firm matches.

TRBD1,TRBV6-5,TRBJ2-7,CASSLGQGFYEQYF
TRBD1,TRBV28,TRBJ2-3,CASSFVRDRAHTQYF
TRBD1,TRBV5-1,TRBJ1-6,CASSSWSLGGSPLHF
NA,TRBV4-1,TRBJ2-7,CASSQGLGANNGEQYF
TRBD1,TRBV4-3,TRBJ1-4,CASSQVVGQGGEKLFF
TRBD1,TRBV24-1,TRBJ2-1,CATSDRSGGSYNEQFF
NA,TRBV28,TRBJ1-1,CASNLRGGGGAFF
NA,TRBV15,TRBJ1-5,CATSRDRGFQPQHF
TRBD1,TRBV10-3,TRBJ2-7,CASGQGAETKGEQYF
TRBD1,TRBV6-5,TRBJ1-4,CASSMTGASNEKLFF